This T cell receptor (beta chain) is drawn from a study of response to subunit inactivated influenza vaccine. TCRdb itself ran the RT-PCR reads through MiXCR, one entry per CDR3 protein. The sample includes roughly 190,000 distinct CDR3 sequences, over 9.5% of them seen just once. A few counts support this clonotype. Germline values: CDR1 ENHRY, CDR2 SYGVKD. V was shortened by 2 bases and J by 0 bases, with 8 bases between the two germline ends. This CDR3 is 14 amino acids long. These sequences were also reported in another study, on T cells expressing NK-cell markers. That report notes: UMI-tagged 5'RACE template switching yielded the TCR beta cDNA. Dominant NKG2C+ clonotypes made up 1.0-7.0% of CD8+ T cells in a handful of donors. HCMV specificity of the expanded NKG2C+ T cell clones stayed unclear.

This TCR was recovered from a man between 50 and 59 years old who received an inactivated influenza vaccine. Here the sequenced sample was CD8+ T cells sorted from PBMCs, taken approximately 13 days after vaccination. The chain recombines TRBV10-3 with TRBJ2-7, with D unclear. The DNA for the CDR3 is TGTGCCATCAGTGAGCCCCAGATCTCCTACGAGCAGTACTTC. This sequence encodes CAISEPQISYEQYF.